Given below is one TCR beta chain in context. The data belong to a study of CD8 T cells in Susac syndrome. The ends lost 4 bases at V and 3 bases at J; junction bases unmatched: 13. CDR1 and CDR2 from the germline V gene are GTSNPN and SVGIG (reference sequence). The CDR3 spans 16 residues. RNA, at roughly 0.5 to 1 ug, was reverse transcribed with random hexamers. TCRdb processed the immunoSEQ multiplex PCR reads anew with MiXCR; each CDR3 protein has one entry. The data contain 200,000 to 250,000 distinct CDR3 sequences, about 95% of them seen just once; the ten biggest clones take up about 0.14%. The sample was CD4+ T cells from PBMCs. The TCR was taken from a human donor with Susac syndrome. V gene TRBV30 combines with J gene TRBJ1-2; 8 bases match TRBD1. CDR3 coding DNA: TGTGCCTGGACTCAACCGGGACAGGCGTATCACTATGGCTACACCTTC. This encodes CAWTQPGQAYHYGYTF.